The next 14 T cell receptor beta chains were all read from a single sample in a study of blood T cell repertoires in COVID-19. Measured with immunoSEQ multiplex PCR; TCRdb has only the in-frame clones, and not every one. This table holds fewer than 25,000 clones, about 88% found once. The specimen sequenced was peripheral blood. The receptors come from a human donor with acute or convalescent COVID-19. The donor label of this sample is uncertain.

This chain joins TRBV5-6 and TRBJ1-1; tentatively, D is TRBD1 (5 bases). Germline loops: CDR1 SGHDT, CDR2 YYEEEE. Trimming pared 0 bases from V and 10 bases from J, leaving 10 bases between. The CDR3 length is 12 residues. DNA of the CDR3: TGTGCCAGCAGCTTGGCTGGGGGGAGAGCTTTCTTT. As protein: CASSLAGGRAFF.

The gene calls are TRBV6-4 and TRBJ2-5, with 7 bases matching TRBD1. V shed 0 bases and J 1 base; nucleotides not matched to a gene: 5. CDR1 MRHNA and CDR2 SNTAGT come from the germline V gene. CDR3 length: 16 residues. This CDR3 is CASSDSGRGPQETQYF. In nucleotides, the CDR3 is TGTGCCAGCAGTGACTCGGGTAGGGGGCCCCAAGAGACCCAGTACTTC.

The chain employs TRBV7-9 and TRBJ2-7, with D perhaps TRBD1 (5 bases). V was clipped by 5 bases and J by 5 bases, with 28 bases between them. The germline V gene has CDR1 SEHNR and CDR2 FQNEAQ (reference sequence). This CDR3 comprises 18 residues. Here the CDR3 DNA reads TGTGCCAGCAGCCCCAGGGATCTCGGTAACGGACGCGGAGACGAGCAGTACTTC. This translates into CASSPRDLGNGRGDEQYF.

The table lists this clone with a count of one. The rearrangement joins TRBV5-1 to TRBJ2-2; maybe TRBD1 (5 bases). Germline V CDR1 and CDR2: SGHRS, YFSETQ. CDR3 size: 16 residues. V was clipped by 0 bases and J by 6 bases, with 15 bases between them. The CDR3 spells CASSLVQGGRSGELFF. As DNA, the CDR3 is TGCGCCAGCAGCTTGGTCCAGGGTGGTCGCTCCGGGGAGCTGTTTTTT. The variable domain in full, completed from reference TRBV5-1 and TRBJ2-2, reads KAGVTQTPRYLIKTRGQQVTLSCSPISGHRSVSWYQQTPGQGLQFLFEYFSETQRNKGNFPGRFSGRQFSNSRSEMNVSTLELGDSALYLCASSLVQGGRSGELFFGEGSRLTVL.

This chain uses TRBV18 with TRBJ1-1; tentative D call: TRBD1 (6 bases). V lost 0 bases and J 1 base, leaving 12 bases between the germline ends. The CDR3 contains 16 residues. Germline CDR1 and CDR2: KGHSH and LQKENI. CDR3: CASSPPGGAGNTEAFF. DNA of the CDR3: TGTGCCAGCTCACCACCTGGGGGGGCAGGGAACACTGAAGCTTTCTTT. Full variable domain (missing parts from reference TRBV18 and TRBJ1-1): NAGVMQNPRHLVRRRGQEARLRCSPMKGHSHVYWYRQLPEEGLKFMVYLQKENIIDESGMPKERFSAEFPKEGPSILRIQQVVRGDSAAYFCASSPPGGAGNTEAFFGQGTRLTVV.

This clone is termed medium-sized. This chain uses TRBV6-5 with TRBJ2-7; TRBD2 matches at 7 bases. The ends lost 7 bases at V and 7 bases at J; junction bases unmatched: 10. The germline CDR1 and CDR2 sequences are MNHEY and SVGAGI. The CDR3 consists of 13 residues. CDR3 nucleotides: TGTGCCAGCATAGGAGCGGGGCTACAAGAGCAGTACTTC. Protein: CASIGAGLQEQYF.

This clone is a singleton in its sample. The gene calls are TRBV2 and TRBJ1-2, with no clear D. CDR1 is SNHLY, CDR2 FYNNEI, per germline. The CDR3 runs 14 residues. Deletions cut 7 bases from V and 5 bases from J, with 17 bases between. CDR3 DNA sequence: TGTGCCAGCATATCAGATTCGGGTTTTTATGGCTACACCTTC. It encodes CASISDSGFYGYTF.

The chain carries TRBV16 and TRBJ2-3; the D gene is possibly TRBD1 (5 bases). This CDR3 has 15 amino acids. CDR1 is KGHSY and CDR2 is FQNENV in the germline V gene. V was trimmed by 0 bases and J by 7 bases, leaving 14 bases between them. This CDR3 is CASSQSSQGRNTQYF. The CDR3 DNA is TGTGCCAGCAGCCAATCTTCCCAGGGTCGAAATACGCAGTATTTT.

The chain carries TRBV2 and TRBJ2-3; the match to TRBD2 covers 11 bases. The germline V gene encodes CDR1 SNHLY and CDR2 FYNNEI. Losses at the gene ends were 4 bases for V and 4 bases for J; bases not matched to a gene: 4. This CDR3 is 15 amino acids long. CDR3: CASSVAGGRPDTQYF. DNA of the CDR3: TGTGCCAGCAGTGTAGCGGGGGGGCGTCCAGATACGCAGTATTTT.

This CDR3 reads CAISGTRPSGAYNEQFF. In DNA, the CDR3 is TGTGCCATCAGTGGTACTCGGCCTAGCGGGGCCTACAATGAGCAGTTCTTC. The gene calls are TRBV10-3 and TRBJ2-1; 9 bases line up with TRBD2. This CDR3 has 17 residues. Per germline, CDR1 ENHRY and CDR2 SYGVKD. Unmatched junction bases numbered 9, after V lost 4 bases and J lost 2 bases.

In this sample, this clone turned up a few times. V gene TRBV5-5 combines with J gene TRBJ2-5; 7 nucleotides align to TRBD1. With V trimmed by 4 bases and J by 3 bases, 9 bases remained unmatched. The V gene's germline CDR1 is SGHKS and CDR2 YYEKEE (reference sequence). The CDR3 is made up of 15 amino acids. The CDR3 is CASSTSGTEKETQYF. The CDR3 DNA reads TGTGCCAGCAGCACCTCCGGGACAGAGAAAGAGACCCAGTACTTC.

CDR3 nucleotide sequence: TGTGCCAGCAGTACCGCGGGGGTGGGTCAGCCCCAGCATTTT. It is translated as CASSTAGVGQPQHF. The J gene is TRBJ1-5, the V gene TRBV7-2; TRBD1 might be the D (5 bases). V lost 6 bases to trimming and J lost 6 bases, with 15 bases between them. The CDR3 sequence is 14 residues long. The germline V gene has CDR1 SGHTA and CDR2 FQGNSA.

V and J are TRBV24-1 and TRBJ2-2; 8 bases map to TRBD1. Germline CDR1 KGHDR, CDR2 SFDVKD. The CDR3 covers 13 residues. The V gene end was trimmed by 7 bases and the J gene end by 6 bases; junction bases not matched to a gene: 3. CDR3 protein: CATRGQGAGELFF. The CDR3 bases are TGTGCCACCAGAGGACAGGGCGCCGGGGAGCTGTTTTTT.

In this sample, this clone turned up a few times. The CDR3 nucleotides read TGTGCCAGCAGCGTAGCAGACAGGGGGCCCTACGAGCAGTACTTC. Its translation: CASSVADRGPYEQYF. The chain carries TRBV9 and TRBJ2-7, with 10 bases that match TRBD1. CDR1 and CDR2 from the germline V gene are SGDLS and YYNGEE. CDR3 length equals 15 residues. Trimming removed 0 bases from V and 2 bases from J; junction bases left unmatched: 2. The whole variable domain, remainder taken from reference TRBV9 and TRBJ2-7, is DSGVTQTPKHLITATGQRVTLRCSPRSGDLSVYWYQQSLDQGLQFLIQYYNGEERAKGNILERFSAQQFPDLHSELNLSSLELGDSALYFCASSVADRGPYEQYFGPGTRLTVT.